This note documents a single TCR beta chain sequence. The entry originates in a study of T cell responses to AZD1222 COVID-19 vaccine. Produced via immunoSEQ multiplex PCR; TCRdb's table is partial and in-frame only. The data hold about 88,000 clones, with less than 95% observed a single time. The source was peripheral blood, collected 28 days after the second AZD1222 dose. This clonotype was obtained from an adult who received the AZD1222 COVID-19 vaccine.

Here the CDR3 reads CASSYFTGLPNTEAFF. CDR3 sequence (DNA): TGTGCCAGCAGTTACTTTACGGGACTTCCGAACACTGAAGCTTTCTTT. V gene TRBV6-2 or TRBV6-3 combines with J gene TRBJ1-1; a weak D match, TRBD1 (5 bases). This CDR3 has 16 residues. V was clipped by 1 base and J by 1 base, with 13 bases between them. CDR1 MNHEY and CDR2 SVGEGT come from the germline V gene.